A selection of T cell receptor beta chains follows, all from one sample in a study. TCRdb reanalysed the 5' RACE reads using MiXCR and keeps one entry per CDR3 protein. The sample contains 45,000 to 55,000 distinct CDR3 sequences, approximately 25% of which appear only once. Sequencing used tumor-infiltrating naive CD4+ T cells sorted from the breast tumor. The receptors here all came from a female donor with breast cancer. Each CDR3 is given with its conserved first and last residue. A D gene is named only where the DNA matches it firmly. Where a row states a size, it is once, few, many or the class of an expanded clone; other rows omit it.

clone size: many
V gene: TRBV28
J gene: TRBJ1-6
CDR3 length: 15
D gene: .
CDR3 DNA: TGTGCCAGCAGCCACGGACAGATATATAATTCACCCCTCCACTTT
CDR3 protein: CASSHGQIYNSPLHF

clone size: .
V gene: TRBV12-3/TRBV12-4
J gene: TRBJ2-1
CDR3 length: 12
D gene: .
CDR3 DNA: TGTGCCAGCACCCTATGGGACAATGAGCAGTTCTTC
CDR3 protein: CASTLWDNEQFF

clone size: many
V gene: TRBV15
J gene: TRBJ1-2
CDR3 length: 14
D gene: .
CDR3 DNA: TGTGCCACCAGCAGAGATTATAGGGTTGATGGCTACACCTTC
CDR3 protein: CATSRDYRVDGYTF

clone size: few
V gene: TRBV6-5
J gene: TRBJ2-5
CDR3 length: 15
D gene: TRBD1
CDR3 DNA: TGTGCCAGCAGTGGGGGACAGGGGGCGCGTGAGACCCAGTACTTC
CDR3 protein: CASSGGQGARETQYF

clone size: few
V gene: TRBV6-2/TRBV6-3
J gene: TRBJ1-6
CDR3 length: 12
D gene: .
CDR3 DNA: TGTGCCAGCAGAAGGAATAATTCACCCCTCCACTTT
CDR3 protein: CASRRNNSPLHF

clone size: few
V gene: TRBV2
J gene: TRBJ1-6
CDR3 length: 14
D gene: TRBD1
CDR3 DNA: TGTGCCAGCGTCCGGGACAGCTATAATTCACCCCTCCACTTT
CDR3 protein: CASVRDSYNSPLHF

clone size: few
V gene: TRBV29-1
J gene: TRBJ1-5
CDR3 length: 15
D gene: TRBD1
CDR3 DNA: TGCAGCGTCACACAGGGGCAGGCCCCTAATCAGCCCCAGCATTTT
CDR3 protein: CSVTQGQAPNQPQHF

clone size: few
V gene: TRBV7-8
J gene: TRBJ2-2
CDR3 length: 12
D gene: .
CDR3 DNA: TGTGCCAGCAGCTCCGGCACCGGGGAGCTGTTTTTT
CDR3 protein: CASSSGTGELFF

clone size: once
V gene: TRBV7-9
J gene: TRBJ1-1
CDR3 length: 13
D gene: TRBD1
CDR3 DNA: TGTGCCAGCAGCTTGACAGGGGCCACTGAAGCTTTCTTT
CDR3 protein: CASSLTGATEAFF

clone size: .
V gene: TRBV12-3/TRBV12-4
J gene: TRBJ2-5
CDR3 length: 16
D gene: .
CDR3 DNA: TGTGCCAGCAGCATCACCCGGACAAATTTCCAAGAGACCCAGTACTTC
CDR3 protein: CASSITRTNFQETQYF

clone size: .
V gene: TRBV7-2
J gene: TRBJ2-4
CDR3 length: 14
D gene: .
CDR3 DNA: TGTGCCAGCAGCTTACAGGAGTGGGGAAACATTCAGTACTTC
CDR3 protein: CASSLQEWGNIQYF

clone size: .
V gene: TRBV27
J gene: TRBJ2-7
CDR3 length: 14
D gene: TRBD1
CDR3 DNA: TGTGCCAGCAGTTTAGGACAGGGTATTGGGGAGCAGTACTTC
CDR3 protein: CASSLGQGIGEQYF

clone size: .
V gene: TRBV7-2
J gene: TRBJ2-3
CDR3 length: 16
D gene: TRBD2
CDR3 DNA: TGTGCCAGCAGCGTCACTAGCGGGAGAGGGGCAGATACGCAGTATTTT
CDR3 protein: CASSVTSGRGADTQYF

clone size: .
V gene: TRBV9
J gene: TRBJ2-3
CDR3 length: 17
D gene: TRBD2
CDR3 DNA: TGTGCCAGCAGCGGGAGGGGTAGCGGGATGAAGACAGATACGCAGTATTTT
CDR3 protein: CASSGRGSGMKTDTQYF

clone size: .
V gene: TRBV29-1
J gene: TRBJ2-7
CDR3 length: 11
D gene: .
CDR3 DNA: TGCAGCGTTGAAGGGGTTTACGAGCAGTACTTC
CDR3 protein: CSVEGVYEQYF

clone size: few
V gene: TRBV5-6
J gene: TRBJ2-7
CDR3 length: 17
D gene: .
CDR3 DNA: TGTGCCAGCAGCCCCTTCTTAACCGACTACTCTTCCTACGAGCAGTACTTC
CDR3 protein: CASSPFLTDYSSYEQYF

clone size: .
V gene: TRBV9
J gene: TRBJ2-7
CDR3 length: 16
D gene: .
CDR3 DNA: TGTGCCAGCAGCCCAGAAGGGTCCGGACTATCCTACGAGCAGTACTTC
CDR3 protein: CASSPEGSGLSYEQYF

clone size: .
V gene: TRBV5-1
J gene: TRBJ1-5
CDR3 length: 15
D gene: .
CDR3 DNA: TGCGCCAGCGCTCTAGGGGGGGCTAGCAATCAGCCCCAGCATTTT
CDR3 protein: CASALGGASNQPQHF

clone size: many
V gene: TRBV5-1
J gene: TRBJ2-7
CDR3 length: 15
D gene: TRBD1
CDR3 DNA: TGCGCCAGCAGCTCAACGGGACAGGGAGCCCACGAGCAGTACTTC
CDR3 protein: CASSSTGQGAHEQYF

clone size: .
V gene: TRBV3-1
J gene: TRBJ2-3
CDR3 length: 16
D gene: TRBD2
CDR3 DNA: TGTGCCAGCAGCCCGTTAGCGGGGATGAGCACAGATACGCAGTATTTT
CDR3 protein: CASSPLAGMSTDTQYF

clone size: .
V gene: TRBV2
J gene: TRBJ2-5
CDR3 length: 14
D gene: .
CDR3 DNA: TGTGCCAGCACAGACGAACCCGGCTGGGAGACCCAGTACTTC
CDR3 protein: CASTDEPGWETQYF

clone size: few
V gene: TRBV6-1
J gene: TRBJ2-5
CDR3 length: 14
D gene: .
CDR3 DNA: TGTGCCAGCAGTGAAGTGGAGCGGCTAGAGACCCAGTACTTC
CDR3 protein: CASSEVERLETQYF

clone size: .
V gene: TRBV6-6
J gene: TRBJ1-5
CDR3 length: 14
D gene: TRBD1
CDR3 DNA: TGTGCCAGCAGACTCTTAGGGGGCCATCAGCCCCAGCATTTT
CDR3 protein: CASRLLGGHQPQHF

clone size: few
V gene: TRBV6-2/TRBV6-3
J gene: TRBJ2-6
CDR3 length: 15
D gene: .
CDR3 DNA: TGTGCCAGCACCGATACAGCCTCTGGGGCCAACGTCCTGACTTTC
CDR3 protein: CASTDTASGANVLTF

clone size: few
V gene: TRBV27
J gene: TRBJ1-3
CDR3 length: 14
D gene: .
CDR3 DNA: TGTGCCAGCAGGGCTCGGGGCTCTGGAAACACCATATATTTT
CDR3 protein: CASRARGSGNTIYF

clone size: .
V gene: TRBV15
J gene: TRBJ2-1
CDR3 length: 16
D gene: .
CDR3 DNA: TGTGCCACCAGCAGAGACCGGGACCTAGGGTGGAATGAGCAGTTCTTC
CDR3 protein: CATSRDRDLGWNEQFF

clone size: .
V gene: TRBV12-3/TRBV12-4
J gene: TRBJ2-1
CDR3 length: 13
D gene: .
CDR3 DNA: TGTGCCAGCAGTCCAGACCGAGGGGATGAGCAGTTCTTC
CDR3 protein: CASSPDRGDEQFF

clone size: .
V gene: TRBV5-1
J gene: TRBJ1-2
CDR3 length: 17
D gene: TRBD1
CDR3 DNA: TGCGCCAGCAGCTTCACCGCTAGGGGGCCTGGGAACTATGGCTACACCTTC
CDR3 protein: CASSFTARGPGNYGYTF

clone size: once
V gene: TRBV6-6
J gene: TRBJ2-7
CDR3 length: 15
D gene: TRBD1
CDR3 DNA: TGTGCCAGCAGTTCCGGGACAGGGGGTCGATACGAGCAGTACTTC
CDR3 protein: CASSSGTGGRYEQYF

clone size: many
V gene: TRBV5-1
J gene: TRBJ1-1
CDR3 length: 15
D gene: TRBD1
CDR3 DNA: TGCGCCAGCAGCTTGGAGCCGGGACAGGGATTTGAAGCTTTCTTT
CDR3 protein: CASSLEPGQGFEAFF

clone size: .
V gene: TRBV6-2/TRBV6-3
J gene: TRBJ1-2
CDR3 length: 11
D gene: .
CDR3 DNA: TGTGCCAGCACCCGGGGCGGCGGCTACACCTTC
CDR3 protein: CASTRGGGYTF

clone size: .
V gene: TRBV7-3
J gene: TRBJ2-3
CDR3 length: 13
D gene: .
CDR3 DNA: TGTGCCAGCAGCTCCACTAGCACAGATACGCAGTATTTT
CDR3 protein: CASSSTSTDTQYF